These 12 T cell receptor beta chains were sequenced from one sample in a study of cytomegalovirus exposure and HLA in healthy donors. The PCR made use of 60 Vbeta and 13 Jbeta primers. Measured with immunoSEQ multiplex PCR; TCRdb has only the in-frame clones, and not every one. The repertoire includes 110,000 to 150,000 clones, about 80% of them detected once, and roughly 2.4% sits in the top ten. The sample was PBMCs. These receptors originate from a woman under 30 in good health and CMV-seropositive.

The CDR3 loop is CASSLGTGGGSSYNSPLHF. CDR3 nucleotide sequence: TGTGCCAGCAGCTTGGGTACCGGTGGCGGGAGCTCCTATAATTCACCCCTCCACTTT. This chain links TRBV5-4 with TRBJ1-6; D unclear. V was pared by 0 bases and J by 0 bases, with 16 bases between. CDR1 and CDR2 (germline): SGHNT, YYREEE (reference sequence). CDR3 size: 19 residues.

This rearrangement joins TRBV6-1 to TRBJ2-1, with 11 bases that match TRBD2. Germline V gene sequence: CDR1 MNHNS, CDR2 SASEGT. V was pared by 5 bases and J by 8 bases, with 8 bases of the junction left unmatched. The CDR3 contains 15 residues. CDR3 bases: TGTGCCAGCAGTCCAGAGACTAGCGGGGTCGATGAGCAGTTCTTC. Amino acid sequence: CASSPETSGVDEQFF.

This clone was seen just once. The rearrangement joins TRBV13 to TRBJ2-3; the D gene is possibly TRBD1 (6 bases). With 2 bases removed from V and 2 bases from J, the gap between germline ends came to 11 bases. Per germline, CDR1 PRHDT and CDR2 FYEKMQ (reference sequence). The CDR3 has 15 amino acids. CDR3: CASSLQGQHTDTQYF. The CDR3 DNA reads TGTGCCAGCAGCTTACAAGGACAGCACACAGATACGCAGTATTTT.

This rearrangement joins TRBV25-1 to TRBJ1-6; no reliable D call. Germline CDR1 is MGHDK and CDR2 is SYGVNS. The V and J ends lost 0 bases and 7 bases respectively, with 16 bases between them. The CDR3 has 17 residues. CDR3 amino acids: CASSEYDSAGNNSPLHF. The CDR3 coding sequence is TGTGCCAGCAGTGAATACGATTCGGCGGGTAACAATTCACCCCTCCACTTT.

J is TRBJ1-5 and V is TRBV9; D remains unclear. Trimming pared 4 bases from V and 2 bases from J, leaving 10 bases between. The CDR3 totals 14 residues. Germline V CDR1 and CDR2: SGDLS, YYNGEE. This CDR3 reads CASSQGRGNQPQHF. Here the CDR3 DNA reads TGTGCCAGCAGCCAAGGCCGGGGCAATCAGCCCCAGCATTTT.

The CDR3 DNA reads TGTGCCAGCAGCCCCCGCCGGCGGATAACCTACGAGCAGTACTTC. It specifies CASSPRRRITYEQYF. The chain has TRBV5-6 and TRBJ2-7; unclear D gene. Germline CDR1 is SGHDT and CDR2 is YYEEEE. V lost 4 bases and J 2 bases, leaving 16 bases between the germline ends. CDR3 length: 15 residues.

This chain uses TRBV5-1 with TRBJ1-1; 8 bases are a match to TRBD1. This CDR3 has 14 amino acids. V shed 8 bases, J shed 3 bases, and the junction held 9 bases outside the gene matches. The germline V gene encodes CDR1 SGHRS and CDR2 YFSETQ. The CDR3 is CASRRTGLDTEAFF. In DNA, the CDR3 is TGCGCCAGTCGGCGGACAGGGCTGGACACTGAAGCTTTCTTT. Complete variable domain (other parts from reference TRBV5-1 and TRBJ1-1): KAGVTQTPRYLIKTRGQQVTLSCSPISGHRSVSWYQQTPGQGLQFLFEYFSETQRNKGNFPGRFSGRQFSNSRSEMNVSTLELGDSALYLCASRRTGLDTEAFFGQGTRLTVV.

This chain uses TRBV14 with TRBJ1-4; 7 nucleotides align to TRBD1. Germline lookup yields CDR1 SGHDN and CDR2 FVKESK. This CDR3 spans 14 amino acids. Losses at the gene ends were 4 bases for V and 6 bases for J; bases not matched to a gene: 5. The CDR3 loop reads CASSRDRAYEKLFF. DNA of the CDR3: TGTGCCAGCAGCCGTGACAGGGCGTATGAAAAACTGTTTTTT.

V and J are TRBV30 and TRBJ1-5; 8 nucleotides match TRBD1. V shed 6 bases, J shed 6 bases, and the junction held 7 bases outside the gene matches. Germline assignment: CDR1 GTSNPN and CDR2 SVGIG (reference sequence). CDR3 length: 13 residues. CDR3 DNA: TGTGCCTGTACCGGGACAGGCGGTCAGCCCCAGCATTTT. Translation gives CACTGTGGQPQHF.

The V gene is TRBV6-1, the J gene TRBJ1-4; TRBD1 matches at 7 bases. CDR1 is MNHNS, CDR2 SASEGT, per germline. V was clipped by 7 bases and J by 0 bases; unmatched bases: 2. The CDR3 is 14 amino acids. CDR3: CASTRGPTNEKLFF. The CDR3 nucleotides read TGTGCCAGCACAAGGGGGCCAACTAATGAAAAACTGTTTTTT.

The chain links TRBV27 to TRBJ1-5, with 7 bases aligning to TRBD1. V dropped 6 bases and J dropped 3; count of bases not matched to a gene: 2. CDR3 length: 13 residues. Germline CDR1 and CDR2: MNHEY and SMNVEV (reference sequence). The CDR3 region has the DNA TGTGCCAGCAGACAGGGGACCAATCAGCCCCAGCATTTT. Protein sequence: CASRQGTNQPQHF.

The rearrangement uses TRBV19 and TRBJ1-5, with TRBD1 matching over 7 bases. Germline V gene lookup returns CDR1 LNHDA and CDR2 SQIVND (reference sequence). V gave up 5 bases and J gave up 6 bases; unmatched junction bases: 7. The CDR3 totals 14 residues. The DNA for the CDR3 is TGTGCCAGTAGTTTTTTGACAGGGAGTCAGCCCCAGCATTTT. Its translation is CASSFLTGSQPQHF.